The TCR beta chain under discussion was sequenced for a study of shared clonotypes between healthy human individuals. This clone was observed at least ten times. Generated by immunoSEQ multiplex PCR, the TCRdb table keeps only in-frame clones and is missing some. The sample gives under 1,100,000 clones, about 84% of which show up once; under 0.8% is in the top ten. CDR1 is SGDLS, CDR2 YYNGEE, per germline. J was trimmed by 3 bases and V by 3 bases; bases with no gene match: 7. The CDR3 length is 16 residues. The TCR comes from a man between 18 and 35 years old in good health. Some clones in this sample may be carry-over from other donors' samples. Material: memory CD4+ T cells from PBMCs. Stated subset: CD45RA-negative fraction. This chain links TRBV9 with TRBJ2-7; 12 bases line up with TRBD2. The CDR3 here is CASSEGPGLAGYEQYF. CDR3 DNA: TGTGCCAGCAGCGAAGGTCCGGGACTAGCGGGCTACGAGCAGTACTTC.